Presented here are 31 T cell receptor beta chains from one specimen sequenced in a study of T cells in tuberculosis. Indicated time point: new active TB diagnosis, blood taken before or within 7 days of starting treatment. Repertoires were generated with immunoSEQ multiplex PCR, while TCRdb's copy carries only in-frame clones and drops some. The table shows tens of thousands of clones, with about 85% occurring only once. Here the sequenced sample was PBMCs, taken at tuberculosis diagnosis. The receptors stem from an adult with tuberculosis.

The chain links TRBV7-2 to TRBJ1-1, with D possibly TRBD1 on 6 matching bases. The CDR3 loop spans 14 amino acids. V lost 1 base and J lost 3, with 9 bases in between. Germline loops: CDR1 SGHTA, CDR2 FQGNSA. The CDR3 is CASSLVGGDTEAFF. The CDR3 DNA reads as TGTGCCAGCAGCTTAGTAGGGGGGGACACTGAAGCTTTCTTT.

The chain recombines TRBV6-5 with TRBJ2-1; the D is unclear. The ends were cut back, 6 bases at V and 10 bases at J, with 10 bases in the middle. The CDR3 length is 11 residues. Germline values: CDR1 MNHEY, CDR2 SVGAGI. The CDR3 here is CASSSLREQFF. The DNA for the CDR3 is TGTGCCAGCAGCTCTCTAAGAGAGCAGTTCTTC.

This clone has a single count. The CDR3 DNA is TGTGCCAGCAGTCCCCGAAGCCCCTTTGACTACGAGCAGTACTTC. Translation: CASSPRSPFDYEQYF. This chain connects TRBV6-5 to TRBJ2-7; D not resolved. CDR3 length equals 15 residues. Trimming took 5 bases from V and 3 from J, leaving 17 bases between them. From germline, CDR1 is MNHEY and CDR2 SVGAGI.

This clone is a singleton in its sample. This sequence joins TRBV27 and TRBJ2-7; D might be TRBD1 (9 bases). The V gene lost 8 bases and the J gene lost 3 bases, with 14 bases spanning the gap. CDR1 and CDR2 (germline): MNHEY, SMNVEV (reference sequence). This CDR3 comprises 13 residues. The chain's CDR3 is CASAGGQGYEQYF. The CDR3, as DNA: TGTGCCAGCGCGGGGGGACAGGGCTACGAGCAGTACTTC.

This rearrangement joins TRBV2 to TRBJ1-5, with D perhaps matching TRBD1 (5 bases). V was trimmed by 3 bases and J by 6 bases, leaving 9 bases between them. Germline V gives CDR1 SNHLY, CDR2 FYNNEI. This CDR3 region has 13 residues. The CDR3 sequence: CASSDGGGQPQHF. CDR3 DNA: TGTGCCAGCAGTGATGGGGGGGGTCAGCCCCAGCATTTT.

V usage is TRBV7-2 and J usage is TRBJ2-5; 7 bases align to TRBD1. The germline CDR1 and CDR2 sequences are SGHTA and FQGNSA. This CDR3 spans 15 amino acids. Trimming took 3 bases from V and 1 from J; bases not matched to a gene: 5. The CDR3 is CASSLGTAFQETQYF. CDR3 nucleotides: TGTGCCAGCAGCTTGGGGACAGCGTTCCAAGAGACCCAGTACTTC.

This clone was picked up a small number of times. The chain joins TRBV7-7 to TRBJ2-1; 11 bases line up with TRBD2. Germline trimming cut 5 bases from V and 3 bases from J; bases unmatched to any gene: 3. Germline assignment: CDR1 SSHAT and CDR2 FNYEAQ (reference sequence). This CDR3 is built from 15 residues. This chain's CDR3 is CASSPLAGGYNEQFF. The DNA of the CDR3 is TGTGCCAGCAGCCCCCTAGCGGGAGGCTACAATGAGCAGTTCTTC.

This clone has a handful of counts. The chain links TRBV30 to TRBJ2-2; no clear D gene. Germline assignment: CDR1 GTSNPN and CDR2 SVGIG (reference sequence). V was trimmed by 4 bases and J by 7 bases, leaving 7 bases between them. The CDR3 length is 11 residues. The CDR3 DNA sequence: TGTGCCTGGATTCAGTTCGGGGAGCTGTTTTTT. Translation: CAWIQFGELFF.

The rearrangement links TRBV7-9 to TRBJ1-4; possibly TRBD1 for D (5 bases). Germline lookup yields CDR1 SEHNR and CDR2 FQNEAQ (reference sequence). Trimming took off 1 base at V and 1 base at J, with 13 bases between the two ends. The CDR3 extends over 17 amino acids. CDR3 residues: CASSLGLGGRTNEKLFF. In DNA, the CDR3 is TGTGCCAGCAGCTTAGGACTCGGGGGAAGAACTAATGAAAAACTGTTTTTT.

J is TRBJ2-3 and V is TRBV14, with no clear D. V was cut by 5 bases and J by 11 bases, with 11 bases left in between. This CDR3 is 11 amino acids long. Germline CDR1 is SGHDN and CDR2 is FVKESK. The CDR3 sequence: CASSLKIQQYF. As DNA, the CDR3 is TGTGCCAGCAGCTTAAAGATACAGCAGTATTTT. Full variable domain (outside the CDR3, taken from reference TRBV14 and TRBJ2-3): EAGVTQFPSHSVIEKGQTVTLRCDPISGHDNLYWYRRVMGKEIKFLLHFVKESKQDESGMPNNRFLAERTGGTYSTLKVQPAELEDSGVYFCASSLKIQQYFGPGTRLTVL.

The J gene is TRBJ2-1, the V gene TRBV6-5; D remains unclear. Trimming left V 0 bases short and J 5 bases short, with 11 bases between. This CDR3 spans 15 amino acids. Germline-derived CDR1 and CDR2 are MNHEY and SVGAGI. The CDR3 sequence: CASSYSNSPHNEQFF. The CDR3 coding sequence is TGTGCCAGCAGTTACTCGAATAGTCCCCACAATGAGCAGTTCTTC.

The chain joins TRBV4-3 to TRBJ2-5; 8 bases map to TRBD2. V lost 0 bases to trimming and J lost 9 bases; unmatched junction nucleotides: 9. Germline-derived CDR1 and CDR2 are LGHNA and YSLEER. The CDR3 is made up of 15 amino acids. Here the CDR3 reads CASSQDLTARGAQYF. CDR3 DNA sequence: TGCGCCAGCAGCCAAGATTTGACGGCGCGGGGGGCCCAGTACTTC.

This clone appeared once. The rearrangement joins TRBV6-5 to TRBJ2-7; 7 nucleotides match TRBD1. Trimming at V came to 0 bases and at J to 4 bases, leaving 9 bases not matched to a gene. CDR1 is MNHEY, CDR2 SVGAGI, per germline. The CDR3 is 16 residues long. The CDR3 nucleotides read TGTGCCAGCAGTTACTCTCCGATTAGGGGGCATTACGAGCAGTACTTC. Encoded protein: CASSYSPIRGHYEQYF.

The rearrangement joins TRBV11-2 to TRBJ2-7; possibly TRBD2 for D (5 bases). Trimming took 1 base from V and 0 from J, leaving 13 bases between them. Germline CDR1 and CDR2: SGHAT and FQNNGV. The CDR3 is made up of 16 amino acids. The CDR3 protein is CASSLGADYLSYEQYF. The CDR3 coding sequence is TGTGCCAGCAGCTTAGGGGCAGACTACCTCTCCTACGAGCAGTACTTC.

The chain carries TRBV29-1 and TRBJ2-1; TRBD1 agrees at 7 bases. This CDR3 is built from 15 residues. V lost 7 bases, J lost 0 bases, and 9 bases stayed unmatched. The germline V gene encodes CDR1 SQVTM and CDR2 ANQGSEA. In nucleotides, the CDR3 is TGCAGCGCCCAACAGGGGCGCCGCTCCTACAATGAGCAGTTCTTC. This encodes CSAQQGRRSYNEQFF.

The chain links TRBV5-1 to TRBJ1-2; 9 bases are a match to TRBD1. V gave up 5 bases and J gave up 7 bases; unmatched junction bases: 6. The CDR3 is 13 residues long. Germline CDR1 SGHRS, CDR2 YFSETQ. The CDR3 loop reads CASRGGQGAGYTF. The CDR3 DNA reads as TGCGCCAGCAGGGGGGGACAGGGTGCTGGCTACACCTTC.

The chain is built from TRBV7-2 and TRBJ2-7; weak D call: TRBD2 (7 bases). Looked up from germline, CDR1 is SGHTA and CDR2 is FQGNSA. CDR3 length equals 17 residues. Trimming left V 1 base short and J 2 bases short, with 18 bases between. CDR3 DNA: TGTGCCAGCAGCTTAGTAAGGTCCGCGGGGGCCCCCTACGAGCAGTACTTC. Protein: CASSLVRSAGAPYEQYF.

V gene TRBV12-5 combines with J gene TRBJ2-7, with D perhaps TRBD1 (5 bases). The CDR3 length is 13 residues. Germline CDR1 and CDR2: LGHNT and FRNRAP. Trimming left V 2 bases short and J 6 bases short, with 11 bases between. CDR3 nucleotide sequence: TGTGCTAGTGGTTTGTCGACAGCACGCGAGCAGTACTTC. Amino acid sequence: CASGLSTAREQYF.

The CDR3 is CSVQQVDQPQHF. In DNA, the CDR3 is TGCAGCGTTCAACAGGTAGATCAGCCCCAGCATTTT. The rearrangement joins TRBV29-1 to TRBJ1-5, with a possible D match to TRBD1 (5 bases). The CDR3 spans 12 residues. Germline CDR1 reads SQVTM; CDR2 reads ANQGSEA. The V gene lost 5 bases and the J gene lost 5 bases, with 10 bases spanning the gap.

This chain links TRBV5-1 with TRBJ2-1, with 10 bases fitting TRBD1. The CDR3 totals 17 residues. The V gene's germline CDR1 is SGHRS and CDR2 YFSETQ. After removal of 0 bases from V and 2 bases from J, the junction contained 5 bases not matched to a gene. The CDR3 region is CASSLAVGTGAYNEQFF. As DNA, the CDR3 is TGCGCCAGCAGCTTGGCGGTAGGGACAGGGGCCTACAATGAGCAGTTCTTC.

The chain uses TRBV30 and TRBJ1-2; D ambiguous. The V and J ends lost 5 bases and 2 bases respectively, with 15 bases between them. This CDR3 region has 14 residues. CDR1 and CDR2 from the germline V gene are GTSNPN and SVGIG (reference sequence). DNA of the CDR3: TGTGCCTGGGTTAGACAAGGATTAAACTATGGCTACACCTTC. It yields the protein CAWVRQGLNYGYTF.

The chain combines TRBV10-3 with TRBJ2-3; D remains unclear. Deletions cut 11 bases from V and 1 base from J, with 10 bases between. The CDR3 consists of 12 residues. Looked up from germline, CDR1 is ENHRY and CDR2 is SYGVKD. CDR3 residues: CAFIEGTDTQYF. The CDR3 DNA reads as TGTGCCTTCATCGAGGGCACAGATACGCAGTATTTT.

In its sample, this clone ranks as hyperexpanded. A junction boundary mismatches the germline segment, possibly from a read error. The chain links TRBV5-5 to TRBJ1-4, with 7 bases fitting TRBD1. The CDR3 sequence is 13 residues long. Per the germline V gene, CDR1 is SGHKS and CDR2 is YYEKEE (reference sequence). The CDR3 bases are TGTGCCAGCACCCCTGGGGGACGCTCAGGGGGGATTTTT. This translates into CASTPGGRSGGIF.

The J gene is TRBJ2-1, the V gene TRBV5-1; tentative D call: TRBD2 (6 bases). This CDR3 is 15 amino acids long. Germline V CDR1 and CDR2: SGHRS, YFSETQ. V was cut by 6 bases and J by 2 bases, with 15 bases left in between. The CDR3 is CASTLEGLAYNEQFF. The CDR3 bases are TGCGCCAGCACCCTGGAGGGCCTCGCCTACAATGAGCAGTTCTTC.

This chain joins TRBV5-1 and TRBJ1-2; D unclear. V lost 3 bases and J 8 bases, leaving 14 bases between the germline ends. Germline-derived CDR1 and CDR2 are SGHRS and YFSETQ. The CDR3 is made up of 13 amino acids. The CDR3 spells CASSSGEKSGYTF. The CDR3 DNA follows: TGCGCCAGCAGCTCGGGAGAGAAGAGCGGCTACACCTTC.

This clone was observed a single time. This rearrangement joins TRBV9 to TRBJ2-3, with TRBD2 matching over 7 bases. The CDR3 covers 16 residues. CDR1 is SGDLS and CDR2 is YYNGEE in the germline V gene. The V gene end was trimmed by 2 bases and the J gene end by 2 bases; junction bases not matched to a gene: 8. In DNA, the CDR3 is TGTGCCAGCAGCGTGAGAGCGGGAAAGAACACAGATACGCAGTATTTT. Translation gives CASSVRAGKNTDTQYF.

The chain uses TRBV9 and TRBJ2-1, with TRBD2 as a possible D gene (6 bases). V lost 6 bases to trimming and J lost 0 bases, with 13 bases between them. CDR1 and CDR2 (germline): SGDLS, YYNGEE. CDR3 length: 15 amino acids. CDR3 sequence reads: CASTSGGASYNEQFF. As DNA, the CDR3 is TGTGCCAGCACCTCAGGCGGGGCCTCCTACAATGAGCAGTTCTTC.

J is TRBJ2-1 and V is TRBV12-5; perhaps TRBD2 as D (6 bases). The CDR3 loop spans 16 amino acids. V shed 0 bases and J shed 7 bases, with 16 bases lying between them. In germline, CDR1 is LGHNT, CDR2 FRNRAP. The CDR3 here is CASGLVGAGRSNEQFF. CDR3 in DNA: TGTGCTAGTGGTTTGGTAGGGGCGGGAAGGTCGAATGAGCAGTTCTTC.

V usage is TRBV7-2 and J usage is TRBJ1-1; TRBD1 aligns across 8 bases. CDR1 is SGHTA, CDR2 FQGNSA, per germline. The J segment lost 4 bases and the V segment lost 6 bases, leaving 4 bases of the junction unmatched. This CDR3 has 13 amino acids. The CDR3 DNA is TGTGCCAGCAGTCCGGACAGGGTCACTGAAGCTTTCTTT. Protein sequence: CASSPDRVTEAFF. Using reference TRBV7-2 and TRBJ1-1 for the parts outside the CDR3, the full variable domain is GAGVSQSPSNKVTEKGKDVELRCDPISGHTALYWYRQSLGQGLEFLIYFQGNSAPDKSGLPSDRFSAERTGGSVSTLTIQRTQQEDSAVYLCASSPDRVTEAFFGQGTRLTVV.

This chain links TRBV25-1 with TRBJ2-7; D gene ambiguous. The germline CDR1 and CDR2 sequences are MGHDK and SYGVNS. Trimming left V 3 bases short and J 7 bases short, with 7 bases between. There are 11 residues in the CDR3. The CDR3 protein is CASSERLEQYF. CDR3 bases: TGTGCCAGCAGTGAGCGGCTGGAGCAGTACTTC.

The J gene is TRBJ1-2, the V gene TRBV6-6; D possibly corresponds to TRBD1 (6 bases). The CDR3 runs to 14 residues. Trimming took off 4 bases at V and 4 bases at J, with 13 bases between the two ends. CDR1 is MNHNY and CDR2 is SVGAGI in the germline V gene (reference sequence). The CDR3 loop is CASSSTGGTYGYTF. The CDR3 nucleotides read TGTGCCAGCAGTTCGACGGGGGGCACCTATGGCTACACCTTC.